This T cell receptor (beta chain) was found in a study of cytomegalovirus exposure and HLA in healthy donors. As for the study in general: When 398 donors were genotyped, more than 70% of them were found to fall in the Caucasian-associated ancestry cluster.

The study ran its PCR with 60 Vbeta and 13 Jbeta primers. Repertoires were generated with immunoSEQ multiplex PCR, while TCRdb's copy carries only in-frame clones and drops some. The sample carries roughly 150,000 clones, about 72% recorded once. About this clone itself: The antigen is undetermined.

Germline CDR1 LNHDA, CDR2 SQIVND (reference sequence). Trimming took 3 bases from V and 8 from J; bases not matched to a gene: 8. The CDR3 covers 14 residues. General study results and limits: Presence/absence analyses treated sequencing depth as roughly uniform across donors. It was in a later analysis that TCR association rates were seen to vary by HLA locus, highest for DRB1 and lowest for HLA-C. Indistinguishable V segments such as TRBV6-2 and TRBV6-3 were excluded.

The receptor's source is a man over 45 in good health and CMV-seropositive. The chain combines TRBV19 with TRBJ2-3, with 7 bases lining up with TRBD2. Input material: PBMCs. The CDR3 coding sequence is TGTGCCAGTAGTATGTCGCTAGCGGTTCTTACGCAGTATTTT. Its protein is CASSMSLAVLTQYF. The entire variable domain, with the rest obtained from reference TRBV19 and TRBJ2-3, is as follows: DGGITQSPKYLFRKEGQNVTLSCEQNLNHDAMYWYRQDPGQGLRLIYYSQIVNDFQKGDIAEGYSVSREKKESFPLTVTSAQKNPTAFYLCASSMSLAVLTQYFGPGTRLTVL.